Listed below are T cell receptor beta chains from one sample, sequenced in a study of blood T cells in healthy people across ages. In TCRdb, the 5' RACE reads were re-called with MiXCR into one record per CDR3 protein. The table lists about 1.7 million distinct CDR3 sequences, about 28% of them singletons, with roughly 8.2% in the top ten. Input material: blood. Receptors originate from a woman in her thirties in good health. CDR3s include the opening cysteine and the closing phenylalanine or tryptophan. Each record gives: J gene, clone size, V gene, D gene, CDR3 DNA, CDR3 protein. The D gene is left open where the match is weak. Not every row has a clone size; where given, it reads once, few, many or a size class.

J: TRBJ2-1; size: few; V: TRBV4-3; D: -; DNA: TGCGCCAGCAGCCAAGATCGGAGTTCTGAGCAGTTCTTC; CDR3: CASSQDRSSEQFF
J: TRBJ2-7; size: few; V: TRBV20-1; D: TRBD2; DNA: TGCAGTGCTAGAGGCGGGGGAGCAGTCCACGAGCAGTACTTC; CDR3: CSARGGGAVHEQYF
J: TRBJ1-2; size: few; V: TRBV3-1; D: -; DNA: TGTGCCAGCAGCCAATCCCCGGCAGACGTCTATGGCTACACCTTC; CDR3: CASSQSPADVYGYTF
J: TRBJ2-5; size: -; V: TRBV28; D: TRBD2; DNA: TGTGCCAGCGATTCCCCTTTAGGCGGGGGGCGGCAGACCCAGTACTTC; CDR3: CASDSPLGGGRQTQYF
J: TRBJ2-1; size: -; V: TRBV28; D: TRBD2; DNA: TGTGCCAGCAGTCCTCCTCCGGGCGGGGGGGCCTTCAATGAGCAGTTCTTC; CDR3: CASSPPPGGGAFNEQFF
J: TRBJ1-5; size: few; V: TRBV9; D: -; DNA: TGTGCCAGCAGCGTAGCAGACAATCAGCCCCAGCATTTT; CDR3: CASSVADNQPQHF
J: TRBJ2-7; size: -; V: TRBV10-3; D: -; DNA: TGTGCCATCAGTGAGTTGGTAGCGCGACAATCCTACGAGCAGTACTTC; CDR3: CAISELVARQSYEQYF
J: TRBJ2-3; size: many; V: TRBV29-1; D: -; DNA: TGCAGCGATTACACAGATACGCAGTATTTT; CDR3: CSDYTDTQYF
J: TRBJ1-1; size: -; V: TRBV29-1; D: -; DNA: TGCAGCGTTGTATTTTCACAGGGAGGCACTGAAGCTTTCTTT; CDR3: CSVVFSQGGTEAFF
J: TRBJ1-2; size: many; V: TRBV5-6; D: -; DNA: TGTGCCAGCAGCTTGACTGAGATTGGCTACACCTTC; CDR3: CASSLTEIGYTF
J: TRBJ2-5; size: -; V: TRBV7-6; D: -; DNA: TGTGCCAGCAGCTTAGCGCGGGCCGAGACCCAGTACTTC; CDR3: CASSLARAETQYF
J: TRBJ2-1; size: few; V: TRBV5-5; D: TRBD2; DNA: TGTGCCAGCAGCTTGGTGGCTAGCGGGGGGGCCAGGGATGAGCAGTTCTTC; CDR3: CASSLVASGGARDEQFF
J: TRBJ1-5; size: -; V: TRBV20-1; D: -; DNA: TGCAGTGCTCATTCACGGGATCAGCCCCAGCATTTT; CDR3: CSAHSRDQPQHF
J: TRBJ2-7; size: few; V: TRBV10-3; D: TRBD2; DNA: TGTGCCATCAGTGAGTCTGGCGGGAGTTGGGGCGAGCAGTACTTC; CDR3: CAISESGGSWGEQYF
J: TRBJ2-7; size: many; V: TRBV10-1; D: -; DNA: TGCGCCAGCAGTGATTCCCAATCCTACGAGCAGTACTTC; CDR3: CASSDSQSYEQYF
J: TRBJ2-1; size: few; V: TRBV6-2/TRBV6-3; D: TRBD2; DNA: TGTGCCAGCAGCGGGGCTAGCGGGCGACTCAATGAGCAGTTCTTC; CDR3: CASSGASGRLNEQFF
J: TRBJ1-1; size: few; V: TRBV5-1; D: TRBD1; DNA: TGCGCCAGCAGCTACGGACAGGGAAGAACTGAAGCTTTCTTT; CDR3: CASSYGQGRTEAFF
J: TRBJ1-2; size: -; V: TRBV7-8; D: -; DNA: TGTGCCAGCAGCTTAGTGGGTCAGGGCTACGATGGCTACACCTTC; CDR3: CASSLVGQGYDGYTF
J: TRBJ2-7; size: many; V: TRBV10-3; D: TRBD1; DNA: TGTGCCATCAGTGCCGGGACAGGGTCAGGCTACGAGCAGTACTTC; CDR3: CAISAGTGSGYEQYF
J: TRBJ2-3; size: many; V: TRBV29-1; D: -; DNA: TGCAGCGCCGTTAGGCGGGCCCTAGATACGCAGTATTTT; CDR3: CSAVRRALDTQYF